A selection of T cell receptor beta chains follows, all from one sample in a study of cytomegalovirus exposure and HLA in healthy donors. Clones were sequenced by immunoSEQ multiplex PCR, and TCRdb holds only the in-frame ones, with some missing. The sample includes 150,000 to 200,000 clones, over 75% of them seen just once. Sequenced sample: PBMCs. The receptors shown here come from a man between 18 and 35 years old in good health and CMV-seronegative. CDR3s include the opening cysteine and the closing phenylalanine or tryptophan. The D gene is left open where the match is weak. Size values are once, few and many counts, or a class for expanded clones, and some rows have none.

-,TRBJ2-3,14,TRBV2,TRBD1,TGTGCCAGCAGTGTCGGGACAGGGGGCGATACGCAGTATTTT,CASSVGTGGDTQYF
-,TRBJ2-1,15,TRBV11-2,TRBD2,TGTGCCAGCAGGGAAGCGGGGGGGCCCTACAATGAGCAGTTCTTC,CASREAGGPYNEQFF
-,TRBJ1-2,13,TRBV27,-,TGTGCCAGCAGTTTAGACAGATCTTATGGCTACACCTTC,CASSLDRSYGYTF
-,TRBJ2-3,15,TRBV5-4,TRBD2,TGTGCCAGCAGCTCTGGTCCCGGCGGGGGAGATACGCAGTATTTT,CASSSGPGGGDTQYF
-,TRBJ2-7,13,TRBV28,TRBD2,TGTGCCAGCAGTGTAGCGGGATCCTACGAGCAGTACTTC,CASSVAGSYEQYF
few,TRBJ2-3,14,TRBV27,TRBD1,TGTGCCAGCAGTTGGGACAGACGAACAGATACGCAGTATTTT,CASSWDRRTDTQYF
-,TRBJ2-1,14,TRBV25-1,-,TGTGCCAGTTTTGTGGGGGGACCGTTCAATGAGCAGTTCTTC,CASFVGGPFNEQFF
few,TRBJ1-2,14,TRBV18,-,TGTGCCAGCTCACCCCAGAGGGGGGGCTATGGCTACACCTTC,CASSPQRGGYGYTF
-,TRBJ2-1,15,TRBV29-1,TRBD2,TGCAGCGTTCCCAGACTAGCGGGAGGGTGGGATGAGCAGTTCTTC,CSVPRLAGGWDEQFF
-,TRBJ2-7,10,TRBV12-2,-,TGTGCAACGAGGGGGAGCGAGCAGTACTTC,CATRGSEQYF
-,TRBJ2-1,13,TRBV2,TRBD2,TGTGCCAGCAAACTAGCGGGTCACAATGAGCAGTTCTTC,CASKLAGHNEQFF
-,TRBJ2-2,14,TRBV5-6,TRBD1,TGTGCCAGCAGCCCGGGGACAGACACCGGGGAGCTGTTTTTT,CASSPGTDTGELFF
once,TRBJ2-7,13,TRBV6-1,-,TGTGCCAGCAGTCGGGACACAAGAGGGGAGCAGTACTTC,CASSRDTRGEQYF
-,TRBJ2-2,17,TRBV7-9,-,TGTTCCAGCAGCTCGAGAGAAGACAGAGGGAACACCGGGGAGCTGTTTTTT,CSSSSREDRGNTGELFF
-,TRBJ2-2,15,TRBV5-1,-,TGCGCCAGCAGCCTGGACAGTTACAGCACCGGGGAGCTGTTTTTT,CASSLDSYSTGELFF
-,TRBJ2-2,17,TRBV11-2,-,TGTGCCAGCAGGGGACTTGAGAGCGCGGGAAACACCGGGGAGCTGTTTTTT,CASRGLESAGNTGELFF
-,TRBJ2-7,16,TRBV5-4,-,TGTGCCAGCAGCCCATCGGGGGGCCGGGGCTCCTACGAGCAGTACTTC,CASSPSGGRGSYEQYF
-,TRBJ2-1,13,TRBV9,TRBD2,TGTGCCAGCAGCAGCGGGAGTGTTAATGAGCAGTTCTTC,CASSSGSVNEQFF
-,TRBJ2-5,17,TRBV21-1,-,TGTGCCAGCAGCTGGCCAGGGGACAGGGGGCGACAAGAGACCCAGTACTTC,CASSWPGDRGRQETQYF
-,TRBJ2-3,18,TRBV7-2,TRBD2,TGTGCCAGCAGCTTAGTCGCGTCCGAAGCGGGGGGCACAGATACGCAGTATTTT,CASSLVASEAGGTDTQYF
-,TRBJ2-7,14,TRBV2,TRBD2,TGTGCCAGCAGTGAGCGAGCGGGAGGACTCGAGCAGTACTTC,CASSERAGGLEQYF
-,TRBJ2-1,19,TRBV6-1,TRBD2,TGTGCCAGCAGTGAGAAACCGGGACTAGCGGGGCTTCCCTACAATGAGCAGTTCTTC,CASSEKPGLAGLPYNEQFF
-,TRBJ1-1,11,TRBV30,-,TGTGCCTGGTTCCGCGGGCTGCGGGCTTTCTTT,CAWFRGLRAFF
-,TRBJ2-1,17,TRBV27,-,TGTGCCAGCAGTTTGGAGGGGCCGCCGTGGGGGTACAATGAGCAGTTCTTC,CASSLEGPPWGYNEQFF
-,TRBJ2-7,13,TRBV29-1,TRBD2,TGCAGCGTTGGTGAGACTAGCAACCACGAGCAGTACTTC,CSVGETSNHEQYF
-,TRBJ2-1,14,TRBV25-1,TRBD2,TGTGCCAGCAGTCCAGCGGGAGGGTTCAATGAGCAGTTCTTC,CASSPAGGFNEQFF
-,TRBJ2-3,15,TRBV15,TRBD1,TGTGCCACCAGCGACCGGGACAGGGGGTCATATACGCAGTATTTT,CATSDRDRGSYTQYF
-,TRBJ2-3,14,TRBV2,TRBD1,TGTGCCTCGACGTGGGACAGAAGCACAGATACGCAGTATTTT,CASTWDRSTDTQYF
-,TRBJ2-1,14,TRBV10-1,TRBD1,TGCGCCAGCAGTGTACGAGGGGGCCGTGGTGAGCAGTTCTTC,CASSVRGGRGEQFF
-,TRBJ1-1,12,TRBV2,-,TGTGCCAGCTATCGGGATAGCGGGAAAGCTTTCTTT,CASYRDSGKAFF
-,TRBJ2-7,12,TRBV29-1,TRBD1,TGCAGCGGACAGGGGTTGAACTACGAGCAGTACTTC,CSGQGLNYEQYF
once,TRBJ2-7,17,TRBV5-6,TRBD2,TGTGCCAGCACTCCGGGACTAGCGGGAGAAAGGTCCTACGAGCAGTACTTC,CASTPGLAGERSYEQYF